This entry concerns a single TCR beta chain. The antigen is unknown. Additional DNA sequences in this sample encode the identical CDR3. The V and J ends lost 1 base and 4 bases respectively, with 9 bases between them. Germline CDR1 and CDR2: SGHNT and YENEEA. This CDR3 is 14 amino acids long. Investigators divided CD4+ cells into CD45RA+ naive and CD45RA-negative memory subsets. These data belong to a study of shared clonotypes between healthy human individuals. Whole-study findings and limits: The sampled material consisted only of blood, and tissue repertoires are likely to differ.

Authors' analysis steps: Junction-only sequences produced by ImmunoSEQ had no quality scores, so filtering differed. The method was immunoSEQ multiplex PCR; TCRdb's version includes in-frame clones alone and lacks a portion of them. That table gives V, J and clone size, and the DNA gave D and trimming. The sample lists 2 million to 3 million clones, approximately 94% occurring once. The chain couples TRBV11-3 to TRBJ2-3, with D possibly called TRBD1 or TRBD2 (5 bases each). The sequence came from a man aged 18 to 35 in good health. Some clones in this sample may be carry-over from other donors' samples. The sample consisted of naive CD4+ T cells from PBMCs. Subset meaning: CD45RA+ positively selected. The CDR3 sequence: CASSLGRDADTQYF. For the CDR3, the DNA is TGTGCCAGCAGCTTAGGCAGGGACGCAGATACGCAGTATTTT.